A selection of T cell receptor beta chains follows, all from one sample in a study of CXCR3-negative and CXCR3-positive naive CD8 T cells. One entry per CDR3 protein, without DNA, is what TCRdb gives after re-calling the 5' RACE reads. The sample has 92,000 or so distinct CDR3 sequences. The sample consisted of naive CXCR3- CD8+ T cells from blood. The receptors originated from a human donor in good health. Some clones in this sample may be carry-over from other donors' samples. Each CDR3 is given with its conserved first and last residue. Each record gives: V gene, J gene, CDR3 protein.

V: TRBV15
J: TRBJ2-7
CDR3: CATSTAWGGMEQYF

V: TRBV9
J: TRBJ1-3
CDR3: CASSVGNSGNTIYF

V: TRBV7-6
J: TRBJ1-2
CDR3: CASKQPGGSNYGYTF

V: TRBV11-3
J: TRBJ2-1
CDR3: CASSLARSLEQFF

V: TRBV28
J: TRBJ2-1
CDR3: CASSLLIGSSRTGPGNEQFF

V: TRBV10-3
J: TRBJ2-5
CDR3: CAISAGTSEETQYF

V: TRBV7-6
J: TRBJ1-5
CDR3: CASSLGAGPTSNQPQHF

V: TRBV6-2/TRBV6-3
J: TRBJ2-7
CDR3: CASSYSVSYEQYF

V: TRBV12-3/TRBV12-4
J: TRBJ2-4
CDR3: CASSRVGDGIQYF

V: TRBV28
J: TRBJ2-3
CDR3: CASSLTSGSLLDTQYF

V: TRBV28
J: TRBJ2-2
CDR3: CASSLSGNTGELFF

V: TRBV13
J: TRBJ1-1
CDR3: CASSLGDRAVNTEAFF

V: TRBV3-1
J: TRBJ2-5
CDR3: CASSQDIGGTGGRETQYF

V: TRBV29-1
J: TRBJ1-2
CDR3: CSVEVGAYGYTF

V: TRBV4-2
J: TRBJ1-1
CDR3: CASSQDKAVNTEAFF

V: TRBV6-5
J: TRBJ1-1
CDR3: CASSHVQGTRNTEAFF

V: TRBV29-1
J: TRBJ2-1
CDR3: CSYSGPNSYNEQFF

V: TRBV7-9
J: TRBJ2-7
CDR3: CASSYPSTGTSYEQYF

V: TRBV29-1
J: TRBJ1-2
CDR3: CSVEDNRRYYGYTF

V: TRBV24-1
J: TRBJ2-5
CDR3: CATSDWPSGGQETQYF

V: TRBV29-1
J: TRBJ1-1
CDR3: CSVEREDTEAFF

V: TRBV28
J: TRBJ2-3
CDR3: CASNRLAGVDTQYF

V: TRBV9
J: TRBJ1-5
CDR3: CASSGGDSHSPPQHF

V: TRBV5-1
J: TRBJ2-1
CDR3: CASSNEGGLYNEQFF

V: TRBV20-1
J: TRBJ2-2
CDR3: CSASQGTGELFF

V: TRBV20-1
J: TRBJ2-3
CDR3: CSARDLEVSTDTQYF

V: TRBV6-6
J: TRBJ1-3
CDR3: CASSYEGSGNTIYF

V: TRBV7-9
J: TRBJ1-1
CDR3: CASSFPTGNTEALF

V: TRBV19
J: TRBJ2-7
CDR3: CASKFRGSYEQYF

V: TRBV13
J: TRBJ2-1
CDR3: CASSPLAGVKNEQFF

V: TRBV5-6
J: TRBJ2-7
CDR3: CASSLGLRSYEQYF

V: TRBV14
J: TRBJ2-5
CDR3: CASSLPSQETQYF

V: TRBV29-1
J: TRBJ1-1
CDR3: CSVNHDRGPEAFF

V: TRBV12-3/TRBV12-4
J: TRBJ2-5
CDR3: CASSSTGLAGQETQYF

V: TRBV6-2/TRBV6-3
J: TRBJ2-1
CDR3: CASSYSSQTSEQFF

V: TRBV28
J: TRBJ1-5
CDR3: CASQLDSRNQPQHF

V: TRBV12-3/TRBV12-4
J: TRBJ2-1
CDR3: CASSSPGQGDGKRFF

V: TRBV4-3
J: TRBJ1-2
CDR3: CASSQQGSGPTYGYTF

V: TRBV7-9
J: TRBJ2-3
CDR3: CASSPRQVSSTDTQYF

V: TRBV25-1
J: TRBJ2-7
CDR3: CASSETGSSFEQYF

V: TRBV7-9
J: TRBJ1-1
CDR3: CASTLQRGGTEAFF

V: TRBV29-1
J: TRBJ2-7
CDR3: CSVAGRGAFYEQYF

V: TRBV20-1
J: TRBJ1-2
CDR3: CSARDPDREEPFYGYTF

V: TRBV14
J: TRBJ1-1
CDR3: CASSEEGNEAFF

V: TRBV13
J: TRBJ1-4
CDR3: CASSLGGGGMKSPVNEKLFF

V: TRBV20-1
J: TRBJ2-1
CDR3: CSASGWASGTIYNEQFF

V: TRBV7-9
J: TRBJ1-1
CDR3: CASSLSLKEEAFF

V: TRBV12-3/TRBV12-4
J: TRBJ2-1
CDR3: CASSRRDTFDEQFF